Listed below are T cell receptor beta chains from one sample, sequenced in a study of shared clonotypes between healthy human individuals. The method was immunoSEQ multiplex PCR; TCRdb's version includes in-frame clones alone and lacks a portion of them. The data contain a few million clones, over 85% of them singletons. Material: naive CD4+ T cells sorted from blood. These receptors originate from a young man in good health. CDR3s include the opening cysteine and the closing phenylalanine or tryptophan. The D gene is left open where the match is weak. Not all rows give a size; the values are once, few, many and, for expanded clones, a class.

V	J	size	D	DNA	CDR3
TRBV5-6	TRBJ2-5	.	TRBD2	TGTGCCAGCAGCTCGGGACTAGCGGGATCACAGACCCAGTACTTC	CASSSGLAGSQTQYF
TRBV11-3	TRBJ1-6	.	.	TGTGCCAGCAGCTTACACGATACCTCACCCCTCCACTTT	CASSLHDTSPLHF
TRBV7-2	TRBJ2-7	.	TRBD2	TGTGCCAGCAGCTTGTCTAGCGGGATGGGGGAGCAGTACTTC	CASSLSSGMGEQYF
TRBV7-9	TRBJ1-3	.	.	TGTGCCAGCAGCTCGGGACGGACTATTTCTGGAAACACCATATATTTT	CASSSGRTISGNTIYF
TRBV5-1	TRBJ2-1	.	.	TGCGCCAGCAGCTTGCTCGGGAGTTCATATGAGCAGTTCTTC	CASSLLGSSYEQFF
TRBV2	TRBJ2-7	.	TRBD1	TGTGCCAGCATCGAGGGGACAGGGGGCGACGAGCAGTACTTC	CASIEGTGGDEQYF
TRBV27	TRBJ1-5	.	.	TGTGCCAGCAGTTTCAGGGACAATAGCAATCAGCCCCAGCATTTT	CASSFRDNSNQPQHF
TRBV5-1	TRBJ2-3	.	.	TGCGCCAGCAGCTTGGGAGGGGTAGGCGATACGCAGTATTTT	CASSLGGVGDTQYF
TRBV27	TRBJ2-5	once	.	TGTGCCAGCAGTTTTTGGGGTGGGGGCCAAGAGACCCAGTACTTC	CASSFWGGGQETQYF
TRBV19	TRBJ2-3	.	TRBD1	TGTGCCAGTAGTTCCCTGCTCAGACAGGGTAGGTTGGATACGCAGTATTTT	CASSSLLRQGRLDTQYF
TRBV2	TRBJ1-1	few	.	TGTGCCAGCAGTGAAATCGTGAACACTGAAGCTTTCTTT	CASSEIVNTEAFF
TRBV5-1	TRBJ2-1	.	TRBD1	TGCGCCAGCAGCTCTCCGGGACAGGGTTACAATGAGCAGTTCTTC	CASSSPGQGYNEQFF
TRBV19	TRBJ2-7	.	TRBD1	TGTGCCAGTAGTATAGCCGGGACAGGGGTCTACGAGCAGTACTTC	CASSIAGTGVYEQYF
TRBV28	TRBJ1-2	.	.	TGTGCCAGCAGTTTGAGGGGAGGGATTAGGGATGGCTACACCTTC	CASSLRGGIRDGYTF
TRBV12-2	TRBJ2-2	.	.	TGTGCAAGTCGCTTAAAATCCGGGGAGCTGTTTTTT	CASRLKSGELFF
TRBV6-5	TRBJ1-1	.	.	TGTGCCAGCAGGGGAGCGGGGAACACTGAAGCTTTCTTT	CASRGAGNTEAFF
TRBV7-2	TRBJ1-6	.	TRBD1	TGTGCCAGCAGCTCGGACAGGGGTTACTCACCCCTCCACTTT	CASSSDRGYSPLHF
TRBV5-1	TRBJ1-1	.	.	TGCGCCAGCAGCCCGAGCGCCGGGAAGGGGACTGAAGCTTTCTTT	CASSPSAGKGTEAFF
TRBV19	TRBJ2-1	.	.	TGTGCCAGTAGTATCATCAGGGGGGATGAGCAGTTCTTC	CASSIIRGDEQFF
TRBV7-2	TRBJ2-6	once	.	TGTGCCAGCAGTCCTCTTTGGGGCTCTGGGGCCAACGTCCTGACTTTC	CASSPLWGSGANVLTF
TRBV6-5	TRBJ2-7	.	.	TGTGCCAGCAGTTACGTGGGTCCCGAGCAGTACTTC	CASSYVGPEQYF
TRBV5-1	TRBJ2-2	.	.	TGCGCCAGCAGCGGAATGGGGGGTGCCAACACCGGGGAGCTGTTTTTT	CASSGMGGANTGELFF
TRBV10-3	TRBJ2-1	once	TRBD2	TGTGCCATCAGTGCCCATAAGGCTAGCGGGGACAATGAGCAGTTCTTC	CAISAHKASGDNEQFF
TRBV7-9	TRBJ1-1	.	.	TGTGCCAGCAGCGTAGAGGCGAACACTGAAGCTTTCTTT	CASSVEANTEAFF
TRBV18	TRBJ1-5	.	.	TGTGCCAGCTCACCGGGACATCCGCAAACAAATCAGCCCCAGCATTTT	CASSPGHPQTNQPQHF
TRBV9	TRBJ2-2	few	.	TGTGCCAGCAGCGTACACACCGGGGAGCTGTTTTTT	CASSVHTGELFF
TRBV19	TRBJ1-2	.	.	TGTGCCAGTAGTATTAGGGGAAACTATGGCTACACCTTC	CASSIRGNYGYTF
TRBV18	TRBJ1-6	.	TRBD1	TGTGCCAGCTCACGGCAGGGGGGAAATTCACCCCTCCACTTT	CASSRQGGNSPLHF
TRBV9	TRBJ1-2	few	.	TGTGCCAGCAGCGCCTCGGGGGAAGGCTACACCTTC	CASSASGEGYTF
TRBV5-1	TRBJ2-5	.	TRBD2	TGCGCCAGCAGCTTGACTAGCGGGAGCCAAGAGACCCAGTACTTC	CASSLTSGSQETQYF
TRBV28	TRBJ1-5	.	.	TGTGCCAGCAGTCCTGGGGGCCGGAGCAATCAGCCCCAGCATTTT	CASSPGGRSNQPQHF
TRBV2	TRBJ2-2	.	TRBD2	TGTGCCAGCAGTGTAGCGGGAGGGGAGCTGTTTTTT	CASSVAGGELFF
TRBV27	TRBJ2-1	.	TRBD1	TGTGCCAGCACAGCTTGGGGACAGGGGATCAATGAGCAGTTCTTC	CASTAWGQGINEQFF
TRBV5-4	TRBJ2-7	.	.	TGTGCCAGCAGCGGAATGGGGGCCTCCTACGAGCAGTACTTC	CASSGMGASYEQYF
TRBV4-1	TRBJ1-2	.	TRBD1	TGCGCCAGCAGCCTTGGGACAGGCTTCTATGGCTACACCTTC	CASSLGTGFYGYTF